Presented here are 4 T cell receptor beta chains from one specimen sequenced in a study of CD49a tissue-resident CD8 T cells in human skin. Clones were read by immunoSEQ multiplex PCR, and TCRdb kept only the in-frame ones, dropping some. Among 850 to 1,300 clones listed, about 74% were seen once. The specimen sequenced was CD103- CD8+ T cells sorted from skin dermis. These receptors all come from a human donor in good health. The donor label of this sample is uncertain.

CDR3 loop: CASSQPSGNSYEQYF. The CDR3 DNA follows: TGCGCCAGCAGCCAACCTAGCGGGAACTCCTACGAGCAGTACTTC. V gene TRBV4-1 combines with J gene TRBJ2-7, with TRBD2 identical over 9 bases. After removal of 2 bases from V and 0 bases from J, the junction contained 2 bases not matched to a gene. Germline CDR1 is MGHRA and CDR2 is YSYEKL. This CDR3 region has 15 residues.

The genes are TRBV4-1 and TRBJ1-1, with TRBD1 as a possible D gene (6 bases). CDR1 and CDR2 from the germline V gene are MGHRA and YSYEKL. This CDR3 is 14 amino acids long. Between the trimmed V and J ends, which lost 4 bases and 2 bases, there was a span of 11 bases. Written as DNA, the CDR3 is TGCGCCAGCAGCCGCGGACAGTTTAACACTGAAGCTTTCTTT. As protein: CASSRGQFNTEAFF.

The chain employs TRBV29-1 and TRBJ2-7; maybe TRBD1 (5 bases). The CDR3 covers 13 residues. Deletions cut 1 base from V and 4 bases from J, with 11 bases between. Germline values: CDR1 SQVTM, CDR2 ANQGSEA. The DNA of the CDR3 is TGCAGCGTTGAAGGAACCAGGGCTTACGAGCAGTACTTC. Translation: CSVEGTRAYEQYF.

This sequence joins TRBV6-5 and TRBJ1-2; 7 positions agree with TRBD1. Germline V lookup: CDR1 MNHEY, CDR2 SVGAGI. The trim removed 5 bases at V and 4 bases at J, leaving 4 bases unmatched. The CDR3 is 13 residues long. The CDR3 sequence is CASSHRDSYGYTF. The CDR3 coding sequence is TGTGCCAGCAGTCACCGGGACAGCTATGGCTACACCTTC.